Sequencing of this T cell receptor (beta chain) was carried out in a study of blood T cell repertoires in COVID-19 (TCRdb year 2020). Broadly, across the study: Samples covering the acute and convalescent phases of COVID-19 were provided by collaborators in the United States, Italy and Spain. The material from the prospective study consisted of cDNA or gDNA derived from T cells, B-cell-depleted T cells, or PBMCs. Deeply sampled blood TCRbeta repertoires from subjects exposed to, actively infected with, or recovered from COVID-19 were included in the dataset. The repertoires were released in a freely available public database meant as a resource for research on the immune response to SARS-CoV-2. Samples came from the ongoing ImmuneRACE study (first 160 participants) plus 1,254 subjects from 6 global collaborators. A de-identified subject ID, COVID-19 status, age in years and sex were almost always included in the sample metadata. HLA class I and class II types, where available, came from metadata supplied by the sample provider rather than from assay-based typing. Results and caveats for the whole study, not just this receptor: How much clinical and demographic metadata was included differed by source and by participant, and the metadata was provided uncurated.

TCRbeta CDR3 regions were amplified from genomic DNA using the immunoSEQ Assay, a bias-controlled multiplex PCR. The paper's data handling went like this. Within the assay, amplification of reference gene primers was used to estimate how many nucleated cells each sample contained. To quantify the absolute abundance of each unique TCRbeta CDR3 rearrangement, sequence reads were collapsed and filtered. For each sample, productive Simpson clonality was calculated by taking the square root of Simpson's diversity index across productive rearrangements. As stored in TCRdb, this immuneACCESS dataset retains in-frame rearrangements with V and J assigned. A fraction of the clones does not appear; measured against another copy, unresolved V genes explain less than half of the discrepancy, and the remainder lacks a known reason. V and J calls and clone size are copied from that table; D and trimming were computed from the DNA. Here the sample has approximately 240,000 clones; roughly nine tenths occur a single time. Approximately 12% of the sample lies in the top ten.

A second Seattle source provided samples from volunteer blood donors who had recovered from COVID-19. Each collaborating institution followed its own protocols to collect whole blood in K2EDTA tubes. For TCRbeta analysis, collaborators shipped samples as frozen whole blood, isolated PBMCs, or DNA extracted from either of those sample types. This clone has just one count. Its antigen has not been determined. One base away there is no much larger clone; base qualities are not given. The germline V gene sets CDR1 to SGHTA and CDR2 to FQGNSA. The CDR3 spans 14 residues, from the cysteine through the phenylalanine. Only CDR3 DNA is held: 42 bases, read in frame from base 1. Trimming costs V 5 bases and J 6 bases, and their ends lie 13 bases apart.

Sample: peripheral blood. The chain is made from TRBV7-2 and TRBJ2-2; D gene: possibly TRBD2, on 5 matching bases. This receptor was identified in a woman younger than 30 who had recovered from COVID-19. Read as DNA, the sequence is TGTGCCAGCAGCCTCCAAGGACTTTCCGGGGAGCTGTTTTTT. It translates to CASSLQGLSGELFF.